The clone carrying this T cell receptor (beta chain) has just a few counts. V was clipped by 0 bases and J by 6 bases, with 21 bases between them. CDR1 SGHRS and CDR2 YFSETQ come from the germline V gene. The CDR3 is 17 residues long. Unique molecular identifiers were incorporated when the TCRbeta library was constructed. TCRdb itself ran the PCR reads through MiXCR, one entry per CDR3 protein. Among hundreds of thousands of distinct CDR3 sequences listed, roughly 10% were seen once. This entry belongs to a study of T-cell reconstitution after alpha-beta-depleted transplantation in children. The sample was PBMCs from the stem cell graft donor, taken from the stem cell graft. This chain joins TRBV5-1 and TRBJ1-1, with TRBD1 as a possible D gene (5 bases). The clonotype was recovered from a human donor who donated a stem cell graft to a child with acute lymphoblastic leukemia. The CDR3, as DNA: TGCGCCAGCAGCTTGGACAGGACCGCCGTCAGAGTCTCTGAAGCTTTCTTT. This gives the protein CASSLDRTAVRVSEAFF.